Listed below are T cell receptor beta chains from one sample, sequenced in a study of blood T cell repertoires in COVID-19. TCRdb's copy holds only in-frame clones and misses some; the assay was immunoSEQ multiplex PCR. The sample lists 120,000 to 150,000 clones, 85% to 90% occurring once. What was sequenced was peripheral blood. These receptors were taken from a woman aged 55-70 years with active COVID-19. The CDR3 runs from the conserved cysteine through the conserved F or W. The D gene is left open where the match is weak. Rows may omit the clone size; those that give it use once, few, many or a size class.

D,V,J,size,DNA,CDR3
TRBD2,TRBV4-3,TRBJ2-4,once,TGCGCCAGCAGCCCGGGACTAGCGGAGGGTAAAAACATTCAGTACTTC,CASSPGLAEGKNIQYF
TRBD1,TRBV27,TRBJ1-4,.,TGTGCCAGCAGTCTAAAGACAGGGGTATCGTTAAAGCTGTTTTTT,CASSLKTGVSLKLFF
TRBD1,TRBV15,TRBJ2-7,.,TGTGCCACCAGCTACTCACCCCCCGGGACAGGCTACTCCTACGAGCAGTACTTC,CATSYSPPGTGYSYEQYF
.,TRBV6-5,TRBJ1-1,once,TGTGCCAGCACTCTAGGTCGCCCCTCCGGTGAAGCTTTCTTT,CASTLGRPSGEAFF
TRBD2,TRBV6-2/TRBV6-3,TRBJ2-5,.,TGTGCCAGCAGCCCACTAGCGGGAGGGCCACGTGGAGAGACCCAGTACTTC,CASSPLAGGPRGETQYF
TRBD1,TRBV15,TRBJ1-4,.,TGTGCCACCAGCAGATCGACAGGGTCTAATGAAAAACTGTTTTTT,CATSRSTGSNEKLFF
TRBD2,TRBV4-2,TRBJ2-3,.,TGTGCCAGCAGCCAAGCGACTAGCGGGTATTCAGATACGCAGTATTTT,CASSQATSGYSDTQYF
TRBD2,TRBV30,TRBJ2-1,.,TGTGCCTGGAGTGTTGGGACTAGCGGGACGAATGAGCAGTTCTTC,CAWSVGTSGTNEQFF
TRBD2,TRBV4-3,TRBJ2-7,once,TGCGCCAGCAGCCAAGGAAACTCGGGAGGGGACTACGAGCAGTACTTC,CASSQGNSGGDYEQYF
.,TRBV11-2,TRBJ1-3,.,TGTGCCAGCAGCTTAGGTACAGGGATCTCTGGAAACACCATATATTTT,CASSLGTGISGNTIYF